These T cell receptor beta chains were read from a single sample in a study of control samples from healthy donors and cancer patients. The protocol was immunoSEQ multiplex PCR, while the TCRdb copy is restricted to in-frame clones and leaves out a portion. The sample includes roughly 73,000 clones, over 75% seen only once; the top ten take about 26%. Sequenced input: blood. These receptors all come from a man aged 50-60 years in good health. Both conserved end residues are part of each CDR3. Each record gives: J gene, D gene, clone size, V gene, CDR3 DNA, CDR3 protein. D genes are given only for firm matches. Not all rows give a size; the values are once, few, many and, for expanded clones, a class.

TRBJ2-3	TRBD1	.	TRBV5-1	TGCGCCAGCAGCTATGCACAGGGGGTCGGTACGCAGTATTTT	CASSYAQGVGTQYF
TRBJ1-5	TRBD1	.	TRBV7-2	TGTGCCAGCAGCAAGGACAGGGGTCACAATCAGCCCCAGCATTTT	CASSKDRGHNQPQHF
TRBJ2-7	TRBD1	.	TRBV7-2	TGTGCCAGCAGCCCTCCGGACAGGGACAACGAGCAGTACTTC	CASSPPDRDNEQYF
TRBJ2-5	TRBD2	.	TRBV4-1	TGCGCCAGCAGCCATCTGACTAGCGGGCAAGAGACCCAGTACTTC	CASSHLTSGQETQYF
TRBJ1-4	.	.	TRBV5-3	TGTGCCAGAAGCCTCTATACCTCGACGGAAGTAGTCACGAAACTGTTTTTT	CARSLYTSTEVVTKLFF
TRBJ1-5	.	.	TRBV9	TGTGCCAGCAGCCCGCGGGACATTATGAATCAGCCCCAGCATTTT	CASSPRDIMNQPQHF
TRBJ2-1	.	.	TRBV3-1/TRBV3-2	TGTGCCAGCAGCCAAGATCCAACCCCAAACAATGAGCAGTTCTTC	CASSQDPTPNNEQFF
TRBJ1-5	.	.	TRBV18	TGTGCCAGCTCACTCAAACAGGGCGCTAGTCAGCCCCAGCATTTT	CASSLKQGASQPQHF
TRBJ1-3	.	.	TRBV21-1	TGTGCCAGCAGTAAAACTTCCCATAAAGGGTTTAATTATCGACAGAGCTCTGGAAACACCATATATTTT	CASSKTSHKGFNYRQSSGNTIYF
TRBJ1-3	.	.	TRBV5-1	TGCGCCAGCATCTCTGGAAACACCATATATTTT	CASISGNTIYF
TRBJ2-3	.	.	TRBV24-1	TGTGCCACCAGCGACCCCGCGCAGGGCAGCACAGATACGCAGTATTTT	CATSDPAQGSTDTQYF
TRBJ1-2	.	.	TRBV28	TGTGCCAGCAGTTTTACAGGCGCTTTATTTTATGGCTACACCTTC	CASSFTGALFYGYTF
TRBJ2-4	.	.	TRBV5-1	TGCGCCAGCAGCTTGGCCGGGCAGACCCTAGCCAAAAACATTCAGTACTTC	CASSLAGQTLAKNIQYF
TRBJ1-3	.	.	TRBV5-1	TGCGCCAGCAGCTTGGCCGGCCCTCGGGGGGCCGGTGGAAACACCATATATTTT	CASSLAGPRGAGGNTIYF
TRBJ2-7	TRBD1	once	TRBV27	TGTGCCAGCAGTTTAAATCTCGGGACAGGGGGCGGGAACGAGCAGTACTTC	CASSLNLGTGGGNEQYF
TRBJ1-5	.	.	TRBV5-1	TGCGCCAGCAGCCAAGCTCCGGGACTCTCTCAGCCCCAGCATTTT	CASSQAPGLSQPQHF
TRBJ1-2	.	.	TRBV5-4	TGTGCCAGCAGCCATAAGGGGGACGGCCTTAACTATGGCTACACCTTC	CASSHKGDGLNYGYTF
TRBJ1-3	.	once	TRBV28	TGTGCCAGCAGTTTAGGAGTTAACTCTGGAAACACCATATATTTT	CASSLGVNSGNTIYF
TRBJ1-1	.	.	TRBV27	TGTGCCAGCAGTTTATGGGCGGCGAACACTGAAGCTTTCTTT	CASSLWAANTEAFF
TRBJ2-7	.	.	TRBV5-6	TGTGCCAGCAGCTTAATCATGGGGGAGCAGTACTTC	CASSLIMGEQYF
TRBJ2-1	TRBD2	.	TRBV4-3	TGCGCCAGCAGCCACCTAAGAATGACGGGGGGATATGAGCAGTTCTTC	CASSHLRMTGGYEQFF
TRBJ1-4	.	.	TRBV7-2	TGTGCCAGCAGCTCCGGAGGAGGTGCTAATGAAAAACTGTTTTTT	CASSSGGGANEKLFF
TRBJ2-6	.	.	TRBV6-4	TGTGCCAGCAGTGACGGGGGTGGCTCTGGGGCCAACGTCCTGACTTTC	CASSDGGGSGANVLTF
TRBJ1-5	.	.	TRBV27	TGTGCCAGCAGTTCTAGAACGGACGGCTTTAATCAGCCCCAGCATTTT	CASSSRTDGFNQPQHF
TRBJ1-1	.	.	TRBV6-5	TGTGCCAGCAGGTTGGCAGGGGAGGGCACTGAAGCTTTCTTT	CASRLAGEGTEAFF
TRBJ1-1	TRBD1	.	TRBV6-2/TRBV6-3	TGTGCCAGCAGTTCCCCCGGACAGGGATTAACTGAAGCTTTCTTT	CASSSPGQGLTEAFF
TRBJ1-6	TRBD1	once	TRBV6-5	TGTGCCAGCAGTTACAGGGACAGGGCTAATTCACCCCTCCACTTT	CASSYRDRANSPLHF
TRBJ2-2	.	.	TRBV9	TGTGCCAGCAGCGTAACGGCCACCGGGGAGCTGTTTTTT	CASSVTATGELFF
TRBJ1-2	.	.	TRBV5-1	TGCGCCAGCAGCTTGTCCAGGGTTGACTATGGCTACACCTTC	CASSLSRVDYGYTF
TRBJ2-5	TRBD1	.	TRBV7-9	TGTGCCAGCAGCTTTATCTCCGGGGACAGGGTGCTGTACCAAGAGACCCAGTACTTC	CASSFISGDRVLYQETQYF
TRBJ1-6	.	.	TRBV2	TGTGCCAGCAGCGGTGGTCAGACCTATAATTCACCCCTCCACTTT	CASSGGQTYNSPLHF
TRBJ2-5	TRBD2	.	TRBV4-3	TGCGCCAGCAGCCAGGAGACTAGCGGGAGGGGCCAAGAGACCCAGTACTTC	CASSQETSGRGQETQYF
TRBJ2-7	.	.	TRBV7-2	TGTGCCAGCAGCTTACGATTCTCAGGGCCTTCAGCGGGTGAGCAGTACTTC	CASSLRFSGPSAGEQYF
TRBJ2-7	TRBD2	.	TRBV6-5	TGTGCCAGCAGTTACCTGGGACTAGCGGACGAGCAGTACTTC	CASSYLGLADEQYF
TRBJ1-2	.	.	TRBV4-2	TGTGCCAGCAGCCAAGATGAAAGGACAGACAACTATGGCTACACCTTC	CASSQDERTDNYGYTF
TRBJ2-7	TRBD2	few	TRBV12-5	TGTGCTAGTGGTTTTACGTCCCCGCTCCCGGGACTAGCGGGAGGTCCATCCTACGAGCAGTACTTC	CASGFTSPLPGLAGGPSYEQYF
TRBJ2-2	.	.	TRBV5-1	TGCGCCAGCAGCCGACAGCTCACCGGGGAGCTGTTTTTT	CASSRQLTGELFF
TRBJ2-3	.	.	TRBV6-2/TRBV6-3	TGTGCCAGCAGTTACTCGAGTTCCACCGCCTCGGATACGCAGTATTTT	CASSYSSSTASDTQYF
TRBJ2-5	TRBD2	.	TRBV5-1	TGCGCCAGCAGCTTCGGGCTAGCGGGACAAGAGACCCAGTACTTC	CASSFGLAGQETQYF
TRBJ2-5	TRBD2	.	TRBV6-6	TGTGCCAGCAGTCTAACGGCCCGGCCTAGCGGGAGAGATCGAGAGACCCAGTACTTC	CASSLTARPSGRDRETQYF
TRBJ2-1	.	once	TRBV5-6	TGTGCCAGCAGCTTGCTACTGACCGCCTACAATGAGCAGTTCTTC	CASSLLLTAYNEQFF
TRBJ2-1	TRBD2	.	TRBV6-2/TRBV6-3	TGTGCCAGCAGTAAACTAGCGGGGGATTCCTACAATGAGCAGTTCTTC	CASSKLAGDSYNEQFF
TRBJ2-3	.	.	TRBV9	TGTGCCAGCAGCGTAGAAACTAGCACCGGTACGCAGTATTTT	CASSVETSTGTQYF
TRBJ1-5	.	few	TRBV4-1	TGCGCCAGCAGCCAAGAACAAAGCAATCAGCCCCAGCATTTT	CASSQEQSNQPQHF
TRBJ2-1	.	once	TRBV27	TGTGCCAGCAGTCCTCTGGGCTCCTACAATGAGCAGTTCTTC	CASSPLGSYNEQFF
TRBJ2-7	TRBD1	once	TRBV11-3	TGTGCCAGCAGCCCCGGACAGGGGCTCTCCTACGAGCAGTACTTC	CASSPGQGLSYEQYF
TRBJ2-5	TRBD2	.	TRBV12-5	TGTGCTAGTGGTTTGGATGATAGCGGGCTATGGGAGACCCAGTACTTC	CASGLDDSGLWETQYF
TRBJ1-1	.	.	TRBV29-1	TGCAGCTCCCGGGGGCAGAGCACTGAAGCTTTCTTT	CSSRGQSTEAFF
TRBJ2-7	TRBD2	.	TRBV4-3	TGCGCCAGCAGCCAGGCGGGAGTCTTAAATTTTAACGAGCAGTACTTC	CASSQAGVLNFNEQYF
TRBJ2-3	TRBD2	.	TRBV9	TGTGCCAGCAGCGTAGCTACGGGTTCGACTAGCGGGAGTGCAGATACGCAGTATTTT	CASSVATGSTSGSADTQYF
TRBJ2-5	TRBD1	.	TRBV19	TGTGCCAGTAGTAGCCGGGACAGGGTAGAGACCCAGTACTTC	CASSSRDRVETQYF
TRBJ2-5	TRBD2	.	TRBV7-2	TGTGCCAGCTGCTTCTGGGGGGGGTTGGAGGAGACCCAGTACTTC	CASCFWGGLEETQYF
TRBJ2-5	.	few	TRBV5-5	TGTGCCAGCAGCTTTGCTTGGGAGACCCAGTACTTC	CASSFAWETQYF
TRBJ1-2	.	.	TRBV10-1	TGCGCCAGCAGCGAAGTTCCAGAGACGTATGGCTACACCTTC	CASSEVPETYGYTF